Below are 20 T cell receptor beta chains sequenced from a single sample in a study of early T cells in non-severe SARS-CoV-2 infection. TCRdb fed the 5' RACE reads into MiXCR, producing one record per CDR3 protein. This sample has 45,000 to 65,000 distinct CDR3 sequences, with roughly 9.6% found just once. The material sequenced was whole blood. These receptor sequences come from an adult who was a healthcare worker with PCR-confirmed SARS-CoV-2 infection or an uninfected control (not recorded which).

The chain links TRBV29-1 to TRBJ2-3; unclear D gene. CDR3 length equals 12 residues. Trimming took off 7 bases at V and 2 bases at J, with 10 bases between the two ends. The germline CDR1 and CDR2 sequences are SQVTM and ANQGSEA. The CDR3 nucleotides read TGCAGCGGTGTACAGAACACAGATACGCAGTATTTT. Amino acid sequence: CSGVQNTDTQYF.

This clonotype appeared a few times. The rearrangement uses TRBV6-2 or TRBV6-3 and TRBJ2-5, with 8 bases lining up with TRBD1. The germline CDR1 and CDR2 sequences are MNHEY and SVGEGT. This CDR3 contains 15 residues. V shed 3 bases, J shed 5 bases, and the junction held 8 bases outside the gene matches. CDR3 amino acids: CASSYTGGVFETQYF. CDR3 nucleotides: TGTGCCAGCAGTTATACAGGGGGAGTTTTTGAGACCCAGTACTTC.

This clonotype has a count of ten or more. The chain employs TRBV13 and TRBJ1-1; D call uncertain. Germline loops: CDR1 PRHDT, CDR2 FYEKMQ (reference sequence). The CDR3 consists of 12 residues. V lost 3 bases and J 5 bases, leaving 7 bases between the germline ends. CDR3 protein: CASSFTETEAFF. In DNA form, the CDR3 reads TGTGCCAGCAGCTTTACAGAAACTGAAGCTTTCTTT.

This clonotype was picked up many times. The chain employs TRBV6-2 or TRBV6-3 and TRBJ2-7, with D perhaps matching TRBD1 (6 bases). This CDR3 region has 15 residues. The germline V and J ends were trimmed by 6 bases and 4 bases, with 19 bases remaining between them. Per germline, CDR1 MNHEY and CDR2 SVGEGT. The CDR3 coding sequence is TGTGCCAGCAGCCAGGGGACAAATATGCGGTACGAGCAGTACTTC. Encoded protein: CASSQGTNMRYEQYF.

About this clonotype: An end of the junction differs from the germline gene, which may be a read error. This rearrangement joins TRBV24-1 to TRBJ2-2; a possible D gene is TRBD1 (5 bases). The CDR3 has 15 amino acids. The germline CDR1 and CDR2 sequences are KGHDR and SFDVKD. The CDR3 nucleotides are TGTGCCACCAGTGAAACAGGCCCGAAAACCGGGGAGCTGTTTTTT. It encodes CATSETGPKTGELFF.

The chain carries TRBV29-1 and TRBJ2-7, with 7 bases lining up with TRBD1. V was pared by 6 bases and J by 3 bases, with 5 bases of the junction left unmatched. The CDR3 sequence is 12 residues long. Germline CDR1 is SQVTM and CDR2 is ANQGSEA. The CDR3 DNA reads as TGCAGCGTCTACAGGGGAAGCTACGAGCAGTACTTC. Its protein product is CSVYRGSYEQYF.

This clonotype was counted many times. V is TRBV7-2 and J is TRBJ2-1, with 9 bases aligning to TRBD1. The CDR3 covers 16 residues. J lost 1 base, V lost 2 bases, and 3 bases had no gene match. Per germline, CDR1 SGHTA and CDR2 FQGNSA. CDR3 sequence: CASSLWGQGSYNEQFF. The DNA for the CDR3 is TGTGCCAGCAGCTTATGGGGACAGGGTTCCTACAATGAGCAGTTCTTC.

The rearrangement links TRBV29-1 to TRBJ1-5; D may be TRBD1 (6 bases). The ends were cut back, 5 bases at V and 7 bases at J, with 15 bases in the middle. Per germline, CDR1 SQVTM and CDR2 ANQGSEA. This CDR3 region has 13 residues. The CDR3 DNA sequence: TGCAGCGTTTCCGACAGGACGGACCAGCCCCAGCATTTT. It translates to CSVSDRTDQPQHF.

The chain is built from TRBV4-1 and TRBJ1-4; D ambiguous. The CDR3 has 14 amino acids. Germline V gene lookup returns CDR1 MGHRA and CDR2 YSYEKL. Trimming shortened V by 2 bases and J by 1 base, and 5 bases separated the two germline ends. DNA of the CDR3: TGCGCCAGCAGCCAACAGAAAACTAATGAAAAACTGTTTTTT. Its translation: CASSQQKTNEKLFF.

This clonotype appeared many times. This chain links TRBV28 with TRBJ1-1; D is unclear. CDR1 is MDHEN, CDR2 SYDVKM, per germline. This CDR3 comprises 12 residues. V was cut by 3 bases and J by 7 bases, with 9 bases left in between. The CDR3 is CASSFFPREAFF. CDR3 nucleotide sequence: TGTGCCAGCAGTTTTTTCCCACGTGAAGCTTTCTTT.

V is TRBV6-2 or TRBV6-3 and J is TRBJ1-2; 9 bases fit TRBD1. The CDR3 consists of 16 residues. CDR1 and CDR2 (germline): MNHEY, SVGEGT. Losses at the gene ends were 6 bases for V and 0 bases for J; bases not matched to a gene: 8. CDR3 amino acids: CASRGQGPKSNYGYTF. The CDR3 DNA sequence: TGTGCCAGCAGAGGACAGGGGCCGAAGTCTAACTATGGCTACACCTTC.

This clonotype was observed at least ten times. This rearrangement joins TRBV7-2 to TRBJ2-3; a weak D match, TRBD2 (6 bases). Per germline, CDR1 SGHTA and CDR2 FQGNSA. V lost 6 bases to trimming and J lost 4 bases, with 17 bases between them. The length of the CDR3 is 15 residues. In DNA, the CDR3 is TGTGCCAGCAGTACACGGTTCGGAGGGTCAGATACGCAGTATTTT. It yields the protein CASSTRFGGSDTQYF.

Points on this clonotype: A much bigger clone sits one base away, suggesting this may be a read error. This sequence joins TRBV7-2 and TRBJ1-5; D gene ambiguous. Germline V CDR1 and CDR2: SGHTA, FQGNSA. This CDR3 comprises 12 residues. The CDR3 nucleotides read TGTGCCGGCAGCTTTACGAATCAGCCCCAGCATTTT. Protein sequence: CAGSFTNQPQHF.

The V call is TRBV12-3 or TRBV12-4, the J call TRBJ1-5; the D is unclear. V dropped 5 bases and J dropped 4 bases, with 9 bases sitting between them. This CDR3 is built from 13 residues. In nucleotides, the CDR3 is TGTGCCAGCAGTCGAGGCGTGAATCAGCCCCAGCATTTT. Its translation is CASSRGVNQPQHF.

This clonotype was observed a few times. V and J are TRBV7-2 and TRBJ1-2; D is uncertain. Trimming removed 0 bases at V and 3 bases at J, with 2 bases between. This CDR3 comprises 12 residues. Germline V gene sequence: CDR1 SGHTA, CDR2 FQGNSA. The CDR3, as DNA: TGTGCCAGCAGCTTAGCGTACTATGGCTACACCTTC. Amino acid sequence: CASSLAYYGYTF. Full variable domain (missing parts from reference TRBV7-2 and TRBJ1-2): GAGVSQSPSNKVTEKGKDVELRCDPISGHTALYWYRQSLGQGLEFLIYFQGNSAPDKSGLPSDRFSAERTGGSVSTLTIQRTQQEDSAVYLCASSLAYYGYTFGSGTRLTVV.

The sample holds many counts of this clonotype. The chain links TRBV2 to TRBJ2-5; tentatively, D is TRBD1 (5 bases). Germline V gene data show CDR1 as SNHLY and CDR2 as FYNNEI. The CDR3 length is 13 residues. Trimming took off 11 bases at V and 4 bases at J, with 17 bases between the two ends. CDR3 in amino acids: CAQGFDVGETQYF. DNA of the CDR3: TGTGCCCAGGGTTTCGATGTCGGAGAGACCCAGTACTTC. The whole variable domain, filled in from reference TRBV2 and TRBJ2-5, reads EPEVTQTPSHQVTQMGQEVILRCVPISNHLYFYWYRQILGQKVEFLVSFYNNEISEKSEIFDDQFSVERPDGSNFTLKIRSTKLEDSAMYFCAQGFDVGETQYFGPGTRLLVL.

The V gene is TRBV6-2 or TRBV6-3, the J gene TRBJ2-3, with 9 bases fitting TRBD2. This CDR3 comprises 15 residues. CDR1 is MNHEY, CDR2 SVGEGT, per germline. The J segment lost 4 bases and the V segment lost 2 bases, leaving 4 bases of the junction unmatched. This CDR3 reads CASSYLAGKPDTQYF. The CDR3 nucleotides are TGTGCCAGCAGTTACCTAGCGGGAAAACCAGATACGCAGTATTTT.

This chain connects TRBV9 to TRBJ2-7; D uncertain. The length of the CDR3 is 16 residues. The V and J ends lost 2 bases and 2 bases respectively, with 17 bases between them. Germline CDR1 is SGDLS and CDR2 is YYNGEE. CDR3 region: CASSVYKDTVTYEQYF. The CDR3, as DNA: TGTGCCAGCAGCGTCTACAAGGATACCGTTACCTACGAGCAGTACTTC.

Here the CDR3 DNA reads TGTGCCAGCAGCCAAGAGAGTGTAGCGGGGGGCATGACTCTAGCCAAAAACATTCAGTACTTC. Protein: CASSQESVAGGMTLAKNIQYF. The V gene is TRBV4-2, the J gene TRBJ2-4, with 10 bases identical to TRBD2. The CDR3 runs 21 residues. Germline trimming cut 0 bases from V and 0 bases from J; bases unmatched to any gene: 14. Germline values: CDR1 LGHNA, CDR2 YNFKEQ.

Only a few counts were recorded for this clonotype. V and J are TRBV6-2 or TRBV6-3 and TRBJ1-1, with 7 bases identical to TRBD1. The V and J ends lost 2 bases and 7 bases, in that order; junction bases with no gene match: 10. The CDR3 is 15 amino acids. CDR1 is MNHEY, CDR2 SVGEGT, per germline. CDR3: CASSYPDRVKGEAFF. As DNA, the CDR3 is TGTGCCAGCAGTTACCCTGACAGGGTTAAAGGTGAAGCTTTCTTT.